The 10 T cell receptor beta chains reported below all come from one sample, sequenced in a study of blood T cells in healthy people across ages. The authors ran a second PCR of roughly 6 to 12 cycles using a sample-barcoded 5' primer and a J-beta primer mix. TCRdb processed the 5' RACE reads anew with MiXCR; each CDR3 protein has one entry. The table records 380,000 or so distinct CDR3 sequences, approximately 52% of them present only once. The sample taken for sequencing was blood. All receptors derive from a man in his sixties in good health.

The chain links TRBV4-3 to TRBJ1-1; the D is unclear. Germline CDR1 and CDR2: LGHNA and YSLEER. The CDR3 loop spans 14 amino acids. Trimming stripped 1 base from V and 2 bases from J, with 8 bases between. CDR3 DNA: TGCGCCAGCAGCCAAGGTTCGGCAAACACTGAAGCTTTCTTT. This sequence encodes CASSQGSANTEAFF.

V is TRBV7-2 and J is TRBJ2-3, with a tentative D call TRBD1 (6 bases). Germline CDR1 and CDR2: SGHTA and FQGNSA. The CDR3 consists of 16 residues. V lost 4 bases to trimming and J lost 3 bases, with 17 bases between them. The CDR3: CASSSQDRVGTDTQYF. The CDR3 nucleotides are TGTGCCAGCAGCTCCCAGGACAGAGTAGGTACAGATACGCAGTATTTT.

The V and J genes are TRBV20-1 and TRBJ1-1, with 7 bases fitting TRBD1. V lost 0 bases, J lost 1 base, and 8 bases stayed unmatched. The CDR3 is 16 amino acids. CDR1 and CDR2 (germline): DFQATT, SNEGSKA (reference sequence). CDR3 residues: CSAREGQPGGNTEAFF. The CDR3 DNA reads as TGCAGTGCTAGAGAGGGACAGCCAGGCGGGAACACTGAAGCTTTCTTT.

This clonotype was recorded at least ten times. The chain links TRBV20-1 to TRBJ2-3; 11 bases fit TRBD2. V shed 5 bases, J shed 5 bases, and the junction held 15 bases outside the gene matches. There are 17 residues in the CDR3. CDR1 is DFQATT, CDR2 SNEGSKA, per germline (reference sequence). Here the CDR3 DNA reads TGCAGTGCTCTTACCCCCCTTAGCGGGAGGGTTGGAGATACGCAGTATTTT. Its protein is CSALTPLSGRVGDTQYF.

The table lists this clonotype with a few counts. The CDR3 here is CSAEDVQIREEQYF. The DNA of the CDR3 is TGCAGTGCAGAGGACGTTCAGATCAGGGAGGAGCAGTACTTC. This chain connects TRBV20-1 to TRBJ2-5; D perhaps matches TRBD2 (6 bases). Germline V lookup: CDR1 DFQATT, CDR2 SNEGSKA (reference sequence). Trimming left V 6 bases short and J 11 bases short, with 25 bases between. This CDR3 has 14 amino acids.

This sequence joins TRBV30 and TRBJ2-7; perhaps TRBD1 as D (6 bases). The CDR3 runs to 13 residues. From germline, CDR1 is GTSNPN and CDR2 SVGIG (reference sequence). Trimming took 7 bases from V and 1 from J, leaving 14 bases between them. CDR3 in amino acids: CASPRTDSYEQYF. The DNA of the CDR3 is TGTGCCTCTCCACGGACAGATTCCTACGAGCAGTACTTC.

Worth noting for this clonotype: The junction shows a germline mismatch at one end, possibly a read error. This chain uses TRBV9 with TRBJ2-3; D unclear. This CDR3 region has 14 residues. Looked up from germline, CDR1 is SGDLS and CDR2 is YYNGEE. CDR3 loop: CASSVSTKRDTQYF. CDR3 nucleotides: TGCGCCAGCAGCGTCTCTACAAAGAGAGATACGCAGTATTTT.

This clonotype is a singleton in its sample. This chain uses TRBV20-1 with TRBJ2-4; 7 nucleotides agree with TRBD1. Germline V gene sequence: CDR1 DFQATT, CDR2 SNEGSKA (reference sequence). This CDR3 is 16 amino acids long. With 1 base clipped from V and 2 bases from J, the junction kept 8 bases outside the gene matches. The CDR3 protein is CSARAPLTGTKNIQYF. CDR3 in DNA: TGCAGTGCTAGAGCCCCTCTGACAGGGACCAAAAACATTCAGTACTTC.

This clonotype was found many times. Here the CDR3 reads CASSLVRFSGANVLTF. In nucleotides, the CDR3 is TGTGCCAGCAGCTTGGTTAGGTTCTCTGGGGCCAACGTCCTGACTTTC. The chain recombines TRBV5-5 with TRBJ2-6; D is unclear. From germline, CDR1 is SGHKS and CDR2 YYEKEE (reference sequence). This CDR3 has 16 amino acids. Trimming removed 0 bases from V and 0 bases from J, with 7 bases in between.

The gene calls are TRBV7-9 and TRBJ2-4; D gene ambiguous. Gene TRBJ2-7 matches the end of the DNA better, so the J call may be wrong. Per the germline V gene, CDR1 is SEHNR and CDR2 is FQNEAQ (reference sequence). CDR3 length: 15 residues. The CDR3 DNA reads TGTGCCAGCAGCTTAGACGGCGGTCCGTCCTACGAGCAGTACTTC. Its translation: CASSLDGGPSYEQYF.